Sequencing of this TCR beta chain was carried out in a study of T-cell reconstitution after alpha-beta-depleted transplantation in children. This clonotype was counted between two and nine times. What it binds is not known. The CDR3 has 14 amino acids. With 3 bases clipped from V and 4 bases from J, the junction kept 7 bases outside the gene matches. Germline CDR1 and CDR2: SGHDT and YYEEEE. Construction of the TCRbeta library involved unique molecular identifiers. Each CDR3 protein is one row after TCRdb ran MiXCR on the PCR reads. The sample yields about 130,000 distinct CDR3 sequences, roughly 10% seen once. Study-level findings and limits: Counts and diversity of T cells one year after transplant came mostly from newly produced T cells. Several hundred rapidly expanded clones from non-depleted graft cells reportedly supplied alpha-beta T cells about two months post-transplant. Elevated TCRbeta diversity at day 60 was traced, in some patients, to surviving recipient T cells and thymic progenitors.

The sequence derives from a girl less than two years old who had a stem cell transplant for combined immunodeficiency, so the T cells may come from the graft donor. The specimen comprised PBMCs, mostly from graft donor cells, sampled 180 days after TCRalphabeta/CD19-depleted stem cell transplant. The chain carries TRBV5-6 and TRBJ2-7; 7 bases map to TRBD2. In DNA, the CDR3 is TGTGCCAGCAGCTGGGGGGGGGACGTATACGAGCAGTACTTC. Translating it yields CASSWGGDVYEQYF. The entire variable domain, with the rest obtained from reference TRBV5-6 and TRBJ2-7, is as follows: DAGVTQSPTHLIKTRGQQVTLRCSPKSGHDTVSWYQQALGQGPQFIFQYYEEEERQRGNFPDRFSGHQFPNYSSELNVNALLLGDSALYLCASSWGGDVYEQYFGPGTRLTVT.